A single T cell receptor (beta chain) is shown here with its context. The CDR3 loop spans 13 amino acids. The V end was cut by 5 bases, the J end by 7 bases, with 14 bases between. Germline CDR1 reads SEHNR; CDR2 reads FQNEAQ (reference sequence). The sample is drawn from a study of blood T cell repertoires in COVID-19. Study details: T cells, B-cell-depleted T cells, or PBMCs provided the cDNA or gDNA that served as material.

The data were produced by immunoSEQ multiplex PCR, yet TCRdb's version contains in-frame clones alone and is incomplete. The table shows 150,000 to 200,000 clones, with around 86% occurring only once. The specimen was peripheral blood. The chain combines TRBV7-9 with TRBJ1-1; TRBD1 is a possible D gene (5 bases). The TCR comes from a woman between 70 and 85 years old with COVID-19, enrolled during active disease. The CDR3 loop is CASSLGGTNEAFF. CDR3 coding DNA: TGTGCCAGCAGCCTCGGGGGGACCAATGAAGCTTTCTTT.